Detailed here is one T cell receptor (beta chain). Germline and junction disagree at one end, which may indicate a read error. The data derive from a study of T cells in tuberculosis (dated by TCRdb to between 2017 and 2018). For the study in its entirety: The study combined CD1B tetramers and high-throughput TCR immunosequencing to characterize T cells specific for the mycobacterial lipid antigen glucose monomycolate (GMM). General study outcomes and caveats: The stringent sort gate may have missed T cells binding the CD1B-GMM tetramer with low affinity.

PBMC were thawed, rested overnight, stained with a GMM-loaded CD1B tetramer, a Live/Dead dye and anti-CD3, and then sorted on a FACS Aria II. CD1B tetramers were loaded with C32 glucose monomycolate purified from Rhodococcus equi. Before cryopreservation, the PBMC used for tetramer sorting had been depleted of CD14-expressing monocytes for a separate study. Around 100,000 tetramer-negative cells were sorted from each donor and analyzed alongside the tetramer-positive cells. Antigen-specific T cells were sorted from several healthy South African adults using GMM-loaded CD1B tetramers. The CDR3 spans 13 residues, from the cysteine through the phenylalanine. The sequence is cut down to CDR3 DNA, 39 bases in frame from base 1. CDR1 SGHDT and CDR2 YYEEEE are derived from the germline V gene. TCR-alpha and TCR-beta chains were sequenced unpaired, so chain pairing information was not available. The immunoSEQ multiplex PCR assay was used to generate TCR libraries, with TCR-beta and/or TCR-alpha/delta assays applied to each sample. The Illumina high-throughput platform was used to sequence the amplified TCR libraries. The authors processed their data as follows. Clustering and dimensionality reduction were performed using pairwise TCRdist distances among GMM-specific receptors from ex vivo sorted or in vitro expanded T cells. Sequence motifs defined by gene usage and CDR3 content were tested for enrichment in tetramer-positive versus tetramer-negative populations. TCRdb re-hosts the immuneACCESS table, in-frame sequences only. Its copies lack some clones; in the studies checked, an unresolved V gene accounts for under half of them, and the cause for the rest is not known. That table is the source of V, J and clone size, and D and trimming were worked out from the DNA. The sample yields some 90,000 clones; approximately 91% were counted once. The ten largest clones add up to about 1.9% of the sample.

This TCR was sampled from an adult woman with latent tuberculosis. The chain is made from TRBV5-6 and TRBJ1-1; no D gene can be assigned with confidence. Sequencing was performed on CD1b-GMM tetramer-negative cells sorted from PBMCs. This sample's cell subset or site label indicates: T cells not binding CD1B-GMM tetramer, sorted from same donor. The bases read TGTGCCAGCAGGCGCGGAGGGAACAGTGAAGCTTTCTTT. Translated, it gives CASRRGGNSEAFF.